The 8 T cell receptor beta chains reported below all come from one sample, sequenced in a study of cytotoxic CD8 clonotypes in ibrutinib-treated CLL. TCRdb's table, derived via immunoSEQ multiplex PCR, lists solely in-frame clones and lacks some. The sample has about 24,000 clones; approximately 72% are singletons. The input for sequencing was PBMCs, taken before ibrutinib treatment. The origin of the receptors is a human donor with chronic lymphocytic leukemia.

V usage is TRBV19 and J usage is TRBJ1-1; 7 bases line up with TRBD1. V was clipped by 5 bases and J by 4 bases; unmatched bases: 4. From germline, CDR1 is LNHDA and CDR2 SQIVND (reference sequence). CDR3 size: 13 residues. CDR3 nucleotides: TGTGCCAGTAGTTCAAACAGGGGCACTGAAGCTTTCTTT. It encodes CASSSNRGTEAFF.

This chain uses TRBV7-9 with TRBJ2-7; TRBD2 aligns across 12 bases. Germline CDR1 reads SEHNR; CDR2 reads FQNEAQ (reference sequence). Trimming at V came to 5 bases and at J to 5 bases, leaving 10 bases not matched to a gene. The CDR3 is made up of 16 amino acids. The CDR3: CASSHQTSGSRHEQYF. CDR3 nucleotides: TGTGCCAGCAGCCACCAGACTAGCGGGAGTCGCCACGAGCAGTACTTC.

The gene calls are TRBV19 and TRBJ2-3; TRBD2 matches 11 bases. V shed 3 bases, J shed 4 bases, and the junction held 6 bases outside the gene matches. This CDR3 comprises 16 residues. Germline lookup yields CDR1 LNHDA and CDR2 SQIVND (reference sequence). CDR3 coding DNA: TGTGCCAGTAGTATGTTAGCGGGAGGGTTCTCAGATACGCAGTATTTT. Its protein product is CASSMLAGGFSDTQYF.

The chain's CDR3 is CASSLATGSVSGNTIYF. In DNA, the CDR3 is TGCGCCAGCAGCTTGGCCACAGGGAGTGTCTCTGGAAACACCATATATTTT. J is TRBJ1-3 and V is TRBV5-1; the D gene is possibly TRBD1 (6 bases). Germline V gene data show CDR1 as SGHRS and CDR2 as YFSETQ. The CDR3 consists of 17 residues. Trimming took off 0 bases at V and 0 bases at J, with 13 bases between the two ends.

This clone was counted only a few times. The V and J genes are TRBV7-9 and TRBJ2-7; 7 nucleotides align to TRBD1. Trimming cost V 5 bases and J 7 bases; bases outside gene matches: 8. The CDR3 runs 13 residues. The germline V gene has CDR1 SEHNR and CDR2 FQNEAQ (reference sequence). The CDR3 is CASSTGTVGEQYF. DNA of the CDR3: TGTGCCAGCAGCACTGGGACAGTGGGGGAGCAGTACTTC.

This clone showed up just once. The chain recombines TRBV20-1 with TRBJ2-7; no clear D gene. Looked up from germline, CDR1 is DFQATT and CDR2 is SNEGSKA (reference sequence). Trimming took 0 bases from V and 7 from J, leaving 7 bases between them. The CDR3 covers 11 residues. The CDR3 here is CSARDQREQYF. In nucleotides, the CDR3 is TGCAGTGCTAGAGATCAAAGGGAGCAGTACTTC.

The chain carries TRBV19 and TRBJ2-5; D remains unclear. The germline V and J ends were trimmed by 6 bases and 4 bases, with 6 bases remaining between them. This CDR3 region has 11 residues. CDR1 LNHDA and CDR2 SQIVND come from the germline V gene (reference sequence). The CDR3 region has the DNA TGTGCCAGTAGGGTTGGAGAGACCCAGTACTTC. Its translation: CASRVGETQYF.

This rearrangement joins TRBV4-3 to TRBJ2-7; D gene ambiguous. The CDR3 runs 14 residues. V lost 0 bases to trimming and J lost 5 bases, with 11 bases between them. CDR1 is LGHNA, CDR2 YSLEER, per germline. The CDR3 coding sequence is TGCGCCAGCAGCCAAGATCTGAGGAACGACGAGCAGTACTTC. It specifies CASSQDLRNDEQYF.